Shown below are 8 T cell receptor beta chains from a single sample sequenced in a study of shared clonotypes between healthy human individuals. In the naive CD8 group, cells lacked CD45RO and were positively selected for CCR7, so terminally differentiated effector memory CD45RA+ cells were left out. Measured with immunoSEQ multiplex PCR; TCRdb has only the in-frame clones, and not every one. The sample includes under 600,000 clones, roughly 98% of them seen just once. Material: naive CD8+ T cells sorted from blood. The receptors shown here come from a man aged 30-40 years in good health.

About this clone: Other DNA sequences in this specimen translate into the identical CDR3. CDR3 in DNA: TGTGCCAGTAGTATACCAGGTAGTTCCTACAATGAGCAGTTCTTC. Protein product: CASSIPGSSYNEQFF. The chain carries TRBV19 and TRBJ2-1; D remains unclear. The germline gives CDR1 LNHDA, CDR2 SQIVND (reference sequence). This CDR3 is built from 15 residues. V lost 2 bases and J 1 base, leaving 9 bases between the germline ends. Complete variable domain (other parts from reference TRBV19 and TRBJ2-1): DGGITQSPKYLFRKEGQNVTLSCEQNLNHDAMYWYRQDPGQGLRLIYYSQIVNDFQKGDIAEGYSVSREKKESFPLTVTSAQKNPTAFYLCASSIPGSSYNEQFFGPGTRLTVL.

The rearrangement uses TRBV7-9 and TRBJ2-1; the match to TRBD2 covers 14 bases. The CDR3 is made up of 17 amino acids. The V segment lost 1 base and the J segment 9 bases; nucleotides outside the gene matches: 8. Germline V lookup: CDR1 SEHNR, CDR2 FQNEAQ (reference sequence). The CDR3 loop reads CASSLGGLAGALGEQFF. The DNA of the CDR3 is TGTGCCAGCAGCTTAGGGGGACTAGCGGGAGCGCTTGGTGAGCAGTTCTTC.

Only one count was recorded for this clone. The chain uses TRBV7-9 and TRBJ2-5, with TRBD1 as a possible D gene (6 bases). The CDR3 sequence is 16 residues long. V was cut by 2 bases and J by 5 bases, with 18 bases left in between. CDR1 is SEHNR, CDR2 FQNEAQ, per germline (reference sequence). CDR3 loop: CASSLKVSGVKETQYF. The CDR3 DNA reads as TGTGCCAGCAGCTTAAAGGTATCAGGGGTCAAGGAGACCCAGTACTTC. The whole variable domain, remainder taken from reference TRBV7-9 and TRBJ2-5, is DTGVSQNPRHKITKRGQNVTFRCDPISEHNRLYWYRQTLGQGPEFLTYFQNEAQLEKSRLLSDRFSAERPKGSFSTLEIQRTEQGDSAMYLCASSLKVSGVKETQYFGPGTRLLVL.

V gene TRBV2 combines with J gene TRBJ2-7; 8 nucleotides align to TRBD1. Germline V CDR1 and CDR2: SNHLY, FYNNEI. CDR3 length: 15 residues. The V segment lost 4 bases and the J segment 1 base; nucleotides outside the gene matches: 6. For the CDR3, the DNA is TGTGCCAGCAGTGGGCTCGGGACAGGATCCTACGAGCAGTACTTC. It yields the protein CASSGLGTGSYEQYF.

This chain links TRBV15 with TRBJ2-7, with D perhaps being TRBD1 or TRBD2 (6 bases each). The CDR3 spans 14 residues. Trimming shortened V by 4 bases and J by 5 bases, and 15 bases separated the two germline ends. Germline assignment: CDR1 LNHNV and CDR2 YYDKDF (reference sequence). In DNA, the CDR3 is TGTGCCACCAGCACCCGGAGGGGGTTCGACGAGCAGTACTTC. Its translation is CATSTRRGFDEQYF.

This chain joins TRBV6-1 and TRBJ1-2; D is ambiguous. Germline loops: CDR1 MNHNS, CDR2 SASEGT. The V gene lost 3 bases and the J gene lost 2 bases, with 16 bases spanning the gap. This CDR3 is 16 amino acids long. The CDR3 region has the DNA TGTGCCAGCAGTGATGTTGCCCGGGCTCTAAACTATGGCTACACCTTC. Translating it yields CASSDVARALNYGYTF.

Worth noting for this clone: The same CDR3 is also encoded by other DNA sequences in this sample. The chain combines TRBV15 with TRBJ2-7; tentative D call: TRBD2 (6 bases). V lost 3 bases, J lost 2 bases, and 17 bases lay in between. This CDR3 is 16 amino acids long. Germline CDR1 LNHNV, CDR2 YYDKDF (reference sequence). CDR3 protein: CATSRELAVAPYEQYF. The DNA for the CDR3 is TGTGCCACCAGCAGGGAATTAGCGGTAGCCCCCTACGAGCAGTACTTC.

The CDR3 nucleotides read TGTGCCAGTAGTTTAATTGGGGGGAACACTGAAGCTTTCTTT. Translation gives CASSLIGGNTEAFF. The rearrangement links TRBV19 to TRBJ1-1, with D possibly matching TRBD1 (5 bases). The CDR3 length is 14 residues. Trimming removed 5 bases at V and 1 base at J, with 11 bases between. Looked up from germline, CDR1 is LNHDA and CDR2 is SQIVND (reference sequence). Full variable domain (rest looked up from reference TRBV19 and TRBJ1-1): DGGITQSPKYLFRKEGQNVTLSCEQNLNHDAMYWYRQDPGQGLRLIYYSQIVNDFQKGDIAEGYSVSREKKESFPLTVTSAQKNPTAFYLCASSLIGGNTEAFFGQGTRLTVV.